The next 5 T cell receptor beta chains were all read from a single sample in a study of CD8 T cells in ankylosing spondylitis. TCRdb used MiXCR to reprocess the 5' RACE reads, holding one entry per CDR3 protein. This sample has about 390,000 distinct CDR3 sequences, with about 20% found just once. Overall study findings and caveats: Characteristic, it appeared, of ankylosing spondylitis blood was a TCR beta motif of several highly homologous variants.

Antigens of these TCRs are unknown. Sequences were obtained from blood, either unsorted or a sorted T cell fraction (not recorded which). The receptor set was obtained from a male donor with ankylosing spondylitis.

This clonotype was seen a handful of times. V is TRBV20-1 and J is TRBJ2-7; 7 bases match TRBD1. This CDR3 has 14 residues. Germline V gene lookup returns CDR1 DFQATT and CDR2 SNEGSKA (reference sequence). V shed 1 base and J 4 bases; nucleotides not matched to a gene: 7. CDR3 sequence: CSARVPTGPYEQYF. CDR3 coding DNA: TGCAGTGCTAGAGTTCCGACAGGGCCTTACGAGCAGTACTTC.

The chain recombines TRBV29-1 with TRBJ2-2; the match to TRBD1 covers 8 bases. The germline V gene has CDR1 SQVTM and CDR2 ANQGSEA. The CDR3 has 16 amino acids. The V segment lost 7 bases and the J segment 6 bases; nucleotides outside the gene matches: 16. The CDR3 nucleotides read TGCAGCGCCTTACGGGCCCAGGGGGCTCCCGCCGGGGAGCTGTTTTTT. Translation: CSALRAQGAPAGELFF.

This chain links TRBV7-9 with TRBJ2-1; D call uncertain. Per germline, CDR1 SEHNR and CDR2 FQNEAQ (reference sequence). The CDR3 is 11 residues long. Trimming pared 5 bases from V and 7 bases from J, leaving 6 bases between. CDR3 sequence: CASSKRNEQFF. The CDR3 DNA follows: TGTGCCAGCAGCAAGCGAAATGAGCAGTTCTTC. Looking up the rest from reference TRBV7-9 and TRBJ2-1 gives the full variable domain: DTGVSQNPRHKITKRGQNVTFRCDPISEHNRLYWYRQTLGQGPEFLTYFQNEAQLEKSRLLSDRFSAERPKGSFSTLEIQRTEQGDSAMYLCASSKRNEQFFGPGTRLTVL.

This chain connects TRBV12-3 or TRBV12-4 to TRBJ2-1; unclear D gene. This CDR3 contains 14 residues. The V and J ends lost 6 bases and 2 bases respectively, with 11 bases between them. The DNA for the CDR3 is TGTGCCAGCAGACCCAATAAGCCCTACAATGAGCAGTTCTTC. Protein product: CASRPNKPYNEQFF.

The CDR3 nucleotides read TGCAGCGCCGAGGGGGGGGCAGGCCATGAAAAACTGTTTTTT. Its protein is CSAEGGAGHEKLFF. This rearrangement joins TRBV29-1 to TRBJ1-4; D possibly corresponds to TRBD1 (6 bases). CDR1 is SQVTM, CDR2 ANQGSEA, per germline. V lost 7 bases and J 6 bases, leaving 18 bases between the germline ends. The CDR3 has 14 residues. Full variable domain (remainder filled in from reference TRBV29-1 and TRBJ1-4): SAVISQKPSRDICQRGTSLTIQCQVDSQVTMMFWYRQQPGQSLTLIATANQGSEATYESGFVIDKFPISRPNLTFSTLTVSNMSPEDSSIYLCSAEGGAGHEKLFFGSGTQLSVL.